This TCR beta chain was sequenced during a study of OX40 agonist ivuxolimab in advanced cancers. About the study: An agonistic human IgG2 monoclonal antibody against OX40 (CD134) was given. Every 2 weeks, patients got intravenous ivuxolimab at one of six dose levels (0.01-10 mg/kg). Hepatocellular carcinoma, melanoma, renal cell or head and neck cancer was diagnosed in the dose-escalation patients. Whole-study results and caveats: Clonal expansion from baseline to week 6 occurred in both CD4+ and CD8+ T cells.

The repertoire was sequenced with immunoSEQ multiplex PCR; TCRdb's copy has only in-frame clones and lacks some. The sample consists of 45,000 to 50,000 clones, roughly 93% of them appearing once. Of note for this clone: The antigen is unknown.

V lost 6 bases to trimming and J lost 3 bases; unmatched junction nucleotides: 6. The CDR3 loop spans 14 amino acids. Germline V lookup: CDR1 SGHNT, CDR2 YYREEE (reference sequence). Sequencing used CD4+ or CD8+ T cells sorted from blood, obtained in a trial of the OX40 agonist ivuxolimab. This receptor was taken from an adult with an advanced solid tumor such as melanoma, head and neck, liver or kidney cancer. The V and J genes are TRBV5-4 and TRBJ2-5; 9 bases line up with TRBD2. In DNA, the CDR3 is TGTGCCAGCACCAACAGACTAGCGGAAGAGACCCAGTACTTC. Protein: CASTNRLAEETQYF.